The TCR beta chain under discussion was sequenced for a study of radiation and T cells in renal cell carcinoma. Study-wide background: Nephrectomy followed 15 Gy stereotactic body radiation by 4 weeks. Study outcomes and limitations: In blood, top tumor clones expanded by 2 weeks, shrinking by 4.

Time point: blood 2 weeks post-SBRT. Treatment denoted: 15 Gy SBRT to primary tumor, nephrectomy 4 weeks later. Note on this clone: Its antigen is not identified.

The CDR3 sequence is 16 residues long. The germline V gene encodes CDR1 SQVTM and CDR2 ANQGSEA. V was cut by 4 bases and J by 0 bases, with 13 bases left in between. TCRdb keeps only in-frame clones here, not all; method: immunoSEQ multiplex PCR. In the table there are roughly 130,000 clones, around 90% of which are singletons. Sequencing used blood, obtained from a patient whose treatment included radiotherapy and nephrectomy. This receptor was obtained from an older woman with renal cell carcinoma. The rearrangement joins TRBV29-1 to TRBJ2-6; D is unresolved. The CDR3 DNA follows: TGCAGCGTTGCCCACCGTCACCGCTCTGGGGCCAACGTCCTGACTTTC. It yields the protein CSVAHRHRSGANVLTF.